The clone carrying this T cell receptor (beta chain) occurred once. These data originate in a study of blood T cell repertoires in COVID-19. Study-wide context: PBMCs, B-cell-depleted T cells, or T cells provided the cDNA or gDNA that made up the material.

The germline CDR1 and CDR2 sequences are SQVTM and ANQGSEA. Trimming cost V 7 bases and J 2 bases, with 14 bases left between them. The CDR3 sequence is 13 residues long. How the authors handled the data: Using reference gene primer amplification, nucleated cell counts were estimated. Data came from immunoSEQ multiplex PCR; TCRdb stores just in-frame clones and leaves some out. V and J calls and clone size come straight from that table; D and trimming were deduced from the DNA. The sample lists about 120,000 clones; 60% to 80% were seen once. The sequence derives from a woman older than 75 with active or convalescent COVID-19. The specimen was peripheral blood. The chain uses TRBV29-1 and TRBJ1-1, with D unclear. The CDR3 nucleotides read TGCAGCGCCCTATTAACAGAAAACACTGAAGCTTTCTTT. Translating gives CSALLTENTEAFF.